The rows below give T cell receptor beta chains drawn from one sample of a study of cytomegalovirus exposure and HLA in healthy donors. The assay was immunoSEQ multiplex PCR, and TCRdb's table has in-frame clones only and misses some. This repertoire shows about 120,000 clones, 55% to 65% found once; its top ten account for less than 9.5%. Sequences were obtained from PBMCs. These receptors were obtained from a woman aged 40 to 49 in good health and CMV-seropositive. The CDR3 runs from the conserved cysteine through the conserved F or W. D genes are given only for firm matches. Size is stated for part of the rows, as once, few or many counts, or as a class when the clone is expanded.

CDR3 protein: CASGTELSLSSPLHF
CDR3 DNA: TGTGCCAGCGGGACAGAATTGTCTCTAAGCTCACCCCTCCACTTT
V gene: TRBV28
clone size: .
D gene: TRBD1
J gene: TRBJ1-6
CDR3 length: 15

CDR3 protein: CASSVGSWEMGTQYF
CDR3 DNA: TGTGCCAGCAGCGTAGGCTCATGGGAGATGGGGACCCAGTACTTC
V gene: TRBV9
clone size: .
D gene: .
J gene: TRBJ2-5
CDR3 length: 15

CDR3 protein: CASSASGTGVGGYTF
CDR3 DNA: TGTGCCAGCAGCGCATCCGGGACAGGGGTCGGTGGCTACACCTTC
V gene: TRBV7-6
clone size: .
D gene: TRBD1
J gene: TRBJ1-2
CDR3 length: 15

CDR3 protein: CASSLDGDRYTGELFF
CDR3 DNA: TGTGCCAGCAGCTTAGATGGTGACAGGTACACCGGGGAGCTGTTTTTT
V gene: TRBV11-2
clone size: .
D gene: .
J gene: TRBJ2-2
CDR3 length: 16

CDR3 protein: CASSPPGLGYGYTF
CDR3 DNA: TGTGCCAGCTCACCCCCGGGTTTGGGTTATGGCTACACCTTC
V gene: TRBV18
clone size: .
D gene: .
J gene: TRBJ1-2
CDR3 length: 14

CDR3 protein: CASSSTAPESEPQHF
CDR3 DNA: TGTGCCAGTAGTTCGACAGCCCCTGAGTCTGAGCCCCAGCATTTT
V gene: TRBV19
clone size: .
D gene: .
J gene: TRBJ1-5
CDR3 length: 15

CDR3 protein: CASSFGLAGTYTDTQYF
CDR3 DNA: TGTGCCAGCAGCTTCGGACTAGCGGGAACCTACACAGATACGCAGTATTTT
V gene: TRBV7-6
clone size: .
D gene: TRBD2
J gene: TRBJ2-3
CDR3 length: 17

CDR3 protein: CASSTHRGLGANVLTF
CDR3 DNA: TGTGCCAGCAGCACCCACAGGGGGCTTGGGGCCAACGTCCTGACTTTC
V gene: TRBV7-8
clone size: .
D gene: TRBD1
J gene: TRBJ2-6
CDR3 length: 16

CDR3 protein: CASSLASLAGNNEQFF
CDR3 DNA: TGTGCCAGCAGCTTAGCGTCCCTAGCGGGAAACAATGAGCAGTTCTTC
V gene: TRBV7-6
clone size: few
D gene: TRBD2
J gene: TRBJ2-1
CDR3 length: 16

CDR3 protein: CASSLMATGELFF
CDR3 DNA: TGCGCCAGCAGCTTAATGGCTACCGGGGAGCTGTTTTTT
V gene: TRBV5-1
clone size: .
D gene: .
J gene: TRBJ2-2
CDR3 length: 13

CDR3 protein: CASSQEDRGGYTF
CDR3 DNA: TGCGCCAGCAGCCAAGAGGACAGGGGAGGCTACACCTTC
V gene: TRBV4-1
clone size: .
D gene: TRBD1
J gene: TRBJ1-2
CDR3 length: 13

CDR3 protein: CAWSVGGLATDYEQYF
CDR3 DNA: TGTGCCTGGAGTGTAGGGGGACTAGCAACGGACTACGAGCAGTACTTC
V gene: TRBV30
clone size: .
D gene: TRBD2
J gene: TRBJ2-7
CDR3 length: 16

CDR3 protein: CASSQQGVSGPDTQYF
CDR3 DNA: TGTGCCAGCAGCCAACAGGGGGTTAGCGGACCAGATACGCAGTATTTT
V gene: TRBV7-2
clone size: .
D gene: TRBD1
J gene: TRBJ2-3
CDR3 length: 16

CDR3 protein: CASSLIYSSYNEQFF
CDR3 DNA: TGTGCCAGCAGCTTAATCTACAGCTCCTACAATGAGCAGTTCTTC
V gene: TRBV5-6
clone size: once
D gene: .
J gene: TRBJ2-1
CDR3 length: 15

CDR3 protein: CASSHGHTNYGYTF
CDR3 DNA: TGCGCCAGCAGCCACGGACATACTAACTATGGCTACACCTTC
V gene: TRBV4-3
clone size: .
D gene: .
J gene: TRBJ1-2
CDR3 length: 14

CDR3 protein: CASTPTGGGKKLFF
CDR3 DNA: TGCGCCAGCACCCCGACGGGGGGTGGGAAAAAACTGTTTTTT
V gene: TRBV4-1
clone size: few
D gene: .
J gene: TRBJ1-4
CDR3 length: 14

CDR3 protein: CASSQERGMNTEAFF
CDR3 DNA: TGCGCCAGCAGCCAAGAAAGGGGTATGAACACTGAAGCTTTCTTT
V gene: TRBV4-3
clone size: few
D gene: .
J gene: TRBJ1-1
CDR3 length: 15

CDR3 protein: CASSSGQTSYNEQFF
CDR3 DNA: TGTGCCAGCAGCTCCGGACAGACCTCCTACAATGAGCAGTTCTTC
V gene: TRBV27
clone size: .
D gene: .
J gene: TRBJ2-1
CDR3 length: 15

CDR3 protein: CASSYLRAPGMNEQFF
CDR3 DNA: TGTGCCAGCAGTTACTTAAGAGCGCCAGGGATGAATGAGCAGTTCTTC
V gene: TRBV6-5
clone size: few
D gene: .
J gene: TRBJ2-1
CDR3 length: 16

CDR3 protein: CASSPQTSGSGDTQYF
CDR3 DNA: TGTGCCAGCAGCCCCCAGACTAGCGGGAGTGGGGATACGCAGTATTTT
V gene: TRBV7-2
clone size: .
D gene: TRBD2
J gene: TRBJ2-3
CDR3 length: 16

CDR3 protein: CASSQGQGADGYAF
CDR3 DNA: TGTGCCAGCAGCCAAGGACAGGGGGCGGATGGCTACGCCTTC
V gene: TRBV4-2
clone size: .
D gene: TRBD1
J gene: TRBJ1-2
CDR3 length: 14

CDR3 protein: CASSLGSLLYRGDEQFF
CDR3 DNA: TGTGCCAGCAGCTTAGGGTCGTTGCTATACAGGGGCGATGAGCAGTTCTTC
V gene: TRBV11-2
clone size: .
D gene: TRBD1
J gene: TRBJ2-1
CDR3 length: 17

CDR3 protein: CAWSDSGGLYGYTF
CDR3 DNA: TGTGCCTGGAGTGACTCGGGGGGCCTTTATGGCTACACCTTC
V gene: TRBV30
clone size: .
D gene: .
J gene: TRBJ1-2
CDR3 length: 14

CDR3 protein: CASSLEPGGDYGYTF
CDR3 DNA: TGTGCCAGCAGCTTAGAGCCGGGGGGGGACTATGGCTACACCTTC
V gene: TRBV7-9
clone size: .
D gene: .
J gene: TRBJ1-2
CDR3 length: 15

CDR3 protein: CASSPGQGDGYTF
CDR3 DNA: TGTGCCAGCAGCCCTGGACAGGGGGATGGCTACACCTTC
V gene: TRBV7-3
clone size: few
D gene: TRBD1
J gene: TRBJ1-2
CDR3 length: 13

CDR3 protein: CATSRDTSGSYEQYF
CDR3 DNA: TGTGCCACCAGCAGAGATACTAGCGGGAGTTACGAGCAGTACTTC
V gene: TRBV15
clone size: .
D gene: TRBD2
J gene: TRBJ2-7
CDR3 length: 15

CDR3 protein: CASSGNADTQYF
CDR3 DNA: TGTGCCAGCTCAGGGAACGCAGATACGCAGTATTTT
V gene: TRBV6-5
clone size: .
D gene: .
J gene: TRBJ2-3
CDR3 length: 12

CDR3 protein: CASSALSGNTEAFF
CDR3 DNA: TGTGCCAGCAGCGCGCTATCGGGGAACACTGAAGCTTTCTTT
V gene: TRBV9
clone size: .
D gene: .
J gene: TRBJ1-1
CDR3 length: 14

CDR3 protein: CASTIPGRDYPYEQYF
CDR3 DNA: TGCGCCAGCACTATCCCGGGGAGGGACTACCCCTACGAGCAGTACTTC
V gene: TRBV23-1
clone size: .
D gene: TRBD2
J gene: TRBJ2-7
CDR3 length: 16

CDR3 protein: CASSYLQGRFWEQFF
CDR3 DNA: TGCGCCAGCAGTTACCTACAGGGGAGATTCTGGGAGCAGTTCTTC
V gene: TRBV4-3
clone size: .
D gene: TRBD1
J gene: TRBJ2-1
CDR3 length: 15

CDR3 protein: CASSRTGHPYEQYF
CDR3 DNA: TGTGCCAGCAGTAGGACAGGTCACCCATACGAGCAGTACTTC
V gene: TRBV6-5
clone size: .
D gene: TRBD1
J gene: TRBJ2-7
CDR3 length: 14

CDR3 protein: CATSRQGGNQPQQF
CDR3 DNA: TGTGCCACTTCTAGACAGGGTGGCAATCAGCCCCAGCAGTTT
V gene: TRBV27
clone size: .
D gene: TRBD1
J gene: TRBJ1-5
CDR3 length: 14

CDR3 protein: CASSLDLGVAVTEAFF
CDR3 DNA: TGTGCCAGCAGCTTAGATCTCGGGGTCGCCGTTACTGAAGCTTTCTTT
V gene: TRBV7-2
clone size: few
D gene: .
J gene: TRBJ1-1
CDR3 length: 16

CDR3 protein: CASSRTENTEAFF
CDR3 DNA: TGCGCCAGCAGCCGTACAGAAAACACTGAAGCTTTCTTT
V gene: TRBV5-1
clone size: few
D gene: .
J gene: TRBJ1-1
CDR3 length: 13

CDR3 protein: CASRTGRGFNYGYTF
CDR3 DNA: TGTGCCAGTAGAACAGGCCGTGGATTTAACTATGGCTACACCTTC
V gene: TRBV19
clone size: .
D gene: .
J gene: TRBJ1-2
CDR3 length: 15

CDR3 protein: CSVGTAPTNEKLFF
CDR3 DNA: TGCAGCGTTGGGACAGCTCCAACTAATGAAAAACTGTTCTTT
V gene: TRBV29-1
clone size: .
D gene: .
J gene: TRBJ1-4
CDR3 length: 14

CDR3 protein: CASSLGAGAGELFF
CDR3 DNA: TGTGCCAGCAGCTTAGGCGCGGGGGCCGGGGAGCTGTTTTTT
V gene: TRBV7-3
clone size: .
D gene: TRBD2
J gene: TRBJ2-2
CDR3 length: 14

CDR3 protein: CASSAVADQETQYF
CDR3 DNA: TGCGCCAGCAGCGCGGTGGCGGACCAAGAGACCCAGTACTTC
V gene: TRBV5-1
clone size: .
D gene: .
J gene: TRBJ2-5
CDR3 length: 14

CDR3 protein: CASSWGQNTGELFF
CDR3 DNA: TGTGCCAGCAGCTGGGGGCAGAACACCGGGGAGCTGTTTTTT
V gene: TRBV5-6
clone size: .
D gene: .
J gene: TRBJ2-2
CDR3 length: 14

CDR3 protein: CASRPGGTGGGNQPQHF
CDR3 DNA: TGTGCCAGTAGGCCCGGGGGAACGGGGGGCGGCAATCAGCCCCAGCATTTT
V gene: TRBV19
clone size: .
D gene: .
J gene: TRBJ1-5
CDR3 length: 17

CDR3 protein: CATGGDTKNYEQYF
CDR3 DNA: TGTGCTACGGGGGGGGACACCAAGAACTACGAGCAGTACTTC
V gene: TRBV12-5
clone size: .
D gene: TRBD2
J gene: TRBJ2-7
CDR3 length: 14

CDR3 protein: CASTSGLSNEQFF
CDR3 DNA: TGTGCCAGCACTTCGGGACTCTCAAATGAGCAGTTCTTC
V gene: TRBV6-5
clone size: .
D gene: .
J gene: TRBJ2-1
CDR3 length: 13

CDR3 protein: CATSMTPGHEAFF
CDR3 DNA: TGTGCCACCAGCATGACTCCGGGACATGAAGCTTTCTTT
V gene: TRBV15
clone size: .
D gene: .
J gene: TRBJ1-1
CDR3 length: 13

CDR3 protein: CASSIIHRGEQYF
CDR3 DNA: TGTGCCAGTAGTATAATCCACCGAGGCGAGCAGTACTTC
V gene: TRBV19
clone size: .
D gene: .
J gene: TRBJ2-7
CDR3 length: 13

CDR3 protein: CASSRGTGRDLYGYTF
CDR3 DNA: TGCGCCAGCAGCCGAGGGACAGGGAGGGATCTCTATGGCTACACCTTC
V gene: TRBV4-1
clone size: once
D gene: TRBD1
J gene: TRBJ1-2
CDR3 length: 16

CDR3 protein: CASSLHGAAQETQYF
CDR3 DNA: TGTGCCAGCAGCTTACATGGGGCGGCCCAAGAGACCCAGTACTTC
V gene: TRBV7-3
clone size: .
D gene: .
J gene: TRBJ2-5
CDR3 length: 15

CDR3 protein: CASSVETGENYGYTF
CDR3 DNA: TGTGCCAGCAGCGTAGAAACAGGGGAGAACTATGGCTACACCTTC
V gene: TRBV9
clone size: .
D gene: TRBD1
J gene: TRBJ1-2
CDR3 length: 15

CDR3 protein: CASSAGRGKEKLFF
CDR3 DNA: TGTGCCAGCAGCGCGGGGCGGGGTAAGGAAAAACTGTTTTTT
V gene: TRBV5-4
clone size: few
D gene: .
J gene: TRBJ1-4
CDR3 length: 14

CDR3 protein: CASSPTGEQYF
CDR3 DNA: TGTGCCAGCAGCCCGACGGGCGAGCAGTACTTC
V gene: TRBV7-9
clone size: once
D gene: .
J gene: TRBJ2-7
CDR3 length: 11

CDR3 protein: CASSPMTGFGVNTEAFF
CDR3 DNA: TGCGCCAGCAGCCCGATGACAGGGTTTGGAGTGAACACTGAAGCTTTCTTT
V gene: TRBV5-1
clone size: .
D gene: TRBD1
J gene: TRBJ1-1
CDR3 length: 17

CDR3 protein: CASSVETGWADTQYF
CDR3 DNA: TGTGCCAGCAGCGTAGAGACGGGATGGGCAGATACGCAGTATTTT
V gene: TRBV9
clone size: .
D gene: .
J gene: TRBJ2-3
CDR3 length: 15

CDR3 protein: CASSIGLGQFSPGANVLTF
CDR3 DNA: TGTGCCAGTAGTATAGGCCTGGGACAGTTCAGCCCTGGGGCCAACGTCCTGACTTTC
V gene: TRBV19
clone size: .
D gene: TRBD1
J gene: TRBJ2-6
CDR3 length: 19

CDR3 protein: CASRELGGTGGYTF
CDR3 DNA: TGTGCCAGCAGAGAGTTAGGGGGAACGGGGGGCTACACCTTC
V gene: TRBV28
clone size: .
D gene: .
J gene: TRBJ1-2
CDR3 length: 14